Below are 14 T cell receptor beta chains sequenced from a single sample in a study of early T cells in non-severe SARS-CoV-2 infection. MiXCR was run by TCRdb on the 5' RACE reads, yielding one entry per CDR3 protein. The sample holds 55,000 to 75,000 distinct CDR3 sequences; more than 8% are singletons and the top ten take around a sixth. Sequencing used whole blood, obtained at baseline. The source of these receptors is an adult who was a healthcare worker with PCR-confirmed SARS-CoV-2 infection or an uninfected control (not recorded which).

This clonotype was counted ten times or more. The chain joins TRBV20-1 to TRBJ2-1; TRBD2 agrees at 15 bases. The V segment lost 4 bases and the J segment 9 bases; nucleotides outside the gene matches: 4. The CDR3 runs 14 residues. Germline CDR1 is DFQATT and CDR2 is SNEGSKA (reference sequence). CDR3: CSAIPGLAGGEQFF. CDR3 nucleotides: TGCAGTGCTATCCCGGGACTAGCGGGAGGTGAGCAGTTCTTC.

The chain uses TRBV4-3 and TRBJ2-4; 7 positions match TRBD2. The CDR3 sequence is 16 residues long. The V gene's germline CDR1 is LGHNA and CDR2 YSLEER. Unmatched junction bases numbered 8, after V lost 0 bases and J lost 6 bases. The CDR3 coding sequence is TGCGCCAGCAGCCAAGACCCCGGCGCTAGCGGAAACATTCAGTACTTC. This gives the protein CASSQDPGASGNIQYF.

Note on this clonotype: One end of the junction fails to match germline, which may point to a read error. CDR3 amino acids: CASSQGVNSYNKQFF. The CDR3 coding sequence is TGTGCCAGCAGCCAAGGGGTAAACTCCTACAATAAGCAGTTCTTC. The J gene is TRBJ2-1, the V gene TRBV3-1; D is uncertain. The CDR3 has 15 amino acids. CDR1 and CDR2 (germline): LGHDT, YNNKEL (reference sequence).

The sample holds many counts of this clonotype. The chain joins TRBV11-2 to TRBJ2-1; TRBD2 might be the D (6 bases). Germline values: CDR1 SGHAT, CDR2 FQNNGV. This CDR3 region has 18 residues. Trimming stripped 1 base from V and 7 bases from J, with 23 bases between. The CDR3 DNA sequence: TGTGCCAGCAGCTTAGGGAGGGGTCGAACCTCCCGAGAGAATGAGCAGTTCTTC. Its translation: CASSLGRGRTSRENEQFF.

This clonotype occurred many times. The gene calls are TRBV24-1 and TRBJ2-2; D possibly uses TRBD1 or TRBD2 (5 bases each). The germline V and J ends were trimmed by 0 bases and 5 bases, with 9 bases remaining between them. This CDR3 has 15 residues. Germline CDR1 and CDR2: KGHDR and SFDVKD. The CDR3 region has the DNA TGTGCCACCAGTGATTTGCCCGGGACGACCGGGGAGCTGTTTTTT. This encodes CATSDLPGTTGELFF.

This clonotype was detected only a few times. The chain is built from TRBV20-1 and TRBJ1-5; D gene unclear. This CDR3 has 15 residues. Between the trimmed V and J ends, which lost 3 bases and 1 base, there was a span of 13 bases. The germline gives CDR1 DFQATT, CDR2 SNEGSKA (reference sequence). The CDR3 bases are TGCAGTGCTAGGAGGCTTGAACGAAGCAATCAGCCCCAGCATTTT. Its translation: CSARRLERSNQPQHF.

V and J are TRBV28 and TRBJ2-3, with D tentatively TRBD1 (5 bases). This CDR3 spans 10 amino acids. V lost 8 bases, J lost 10 bases, and 10 bases lay in between. Per germline, CDR1 MDHEN and CDR2 SYDVKM. The CDR3 reads CASGARPQYF. Written as DNA, the CDR3 is TGTGCCAGCGGGGCCAGGCCGCAGTATTTT.

This clonotype was counted many times. The chain uses TRBV20-1 and TRBJ2-7, with D perhaps matching TRBD1 (7 bases). The germline V and J ends were trimmed by 0 bases and 6 bases, with 18 bases remaining between them. The CDR3 is 15 residues long. Germline V CDR1 and CDR2: DFQATT, SNEGSKA (reference sequence). The CDR3 region is CSARDRVGQGGEQYF. The CDR3, as DNA: TGCAGTGCTAGAGATCGGGTCGGCCAGGGGGGCGAGCAGTACTTC.

The V and J genes are TRBV5-4 and TRBJ2-7; perhaps TRBD2 as D (6 bases). V was trimmed by 1 base and J by 4 bases, leaving 9 bases between them. CDR1 SGHNT and CDR2 YYREEE come from the germline V gene (reference sequence). This CDR3 is 13 amino acids long. CDR3 sequence reads: CASSLPGEYEQYF. CDR3 in DNA: TGTGCCAGCAGCTTGCCGGGAGAATACGAGCAGTACTTC.

This chain uses TRBV29-1 with TRBJ2-5; tentatively, D is TRBD2 (6 bases). The CDR3 extends over 13 amino acids. Trimming pared 0 bases from V and 9 bases from J, leaving 14 bases between. Per germline, CDR1 SQVTM and CDR2 ANQGSEA. This chain's CDR3 is CSVEEVARRAQYF. CDR3 sequence (DNA): TGCAGCGTTGAAGAGGTAGCCCGGAGGGCCCAGTACTTC.

The genes are TRBV7-7 and TRBJ2-2, with TRBD2 identical over 8 bases. Germline loops: CDR1 SSHAT, CDR2 FNYEAQ (reference sequence). The CDR3 contains 15 residues. The V segment lost 3 bases and the J segment 2 bases; nucleotides outside the gene matches: 2. The CDR3 protein is CASSFSGDNTGELFF. The CDR3 DNA is TGTGCCAGCAGCTTTAGCGGGGACAACACCGGGGAGCTGTTTTTT.

This clonotype was seen ten or more times. The chain recombines TRBV5-6 with TRBJ1-1, with D unresolved. V gave up 0 bases and J gave up 4 bases, with 16 bases separating them. The CDR3 sequence is 16 residues long. CDR1 SGHDT and CDR2 YYEEEE come from the germline V gene. The CDR3 DNA reads as TGTGCCAGCAGCTTGGCCGGCCCCGGAGGAGGCACTGAAGCTTTCTTT. The encoded protein is CASSLAGPGGGTEAFF. Using reference TRBV5-6 and TRBJ1-1 for the parts outside the CDR3, the full variable domain is DAGVTQSPTHLIKTRGQQVTLRCSPKSGHDTVSWYQQALGQGPQFIFQYYEEEERQRGNFPDRFSGHQFPNYSSELNVNALLLGDSALYLCASSLAGPGGGTEAFFGQGTRLTVV.

This clonotype was seen a handful of times. The J gene is TRBJ1-5, the V gene TRBV20-1; no clear D gene. The CDR3 has 11 residues. Germline values: CDR1 DFQATT, CDR2 SNEGSKA (reference sequence). V lost 1 base and J lost 6, with 4 bases in between. Here the CDR3 DNA reads TGCAGTGCTAGAGGAGGTCAGCCCCAGCATTTT. Translation: CSARGGQPQHF.

This clonotype turned up a few times. The V call is TRBV25-1, the J call TRBJ1-1; D is undetermined. The CDR3 runs 12 residues. Trimming shortened V by 4 bases and J by 3 bases, and 6 bases separated the two germline ends. Per the germline V gene, CDR1 is MGHDK and CDR2 is SYGVNS. The chain's CDR3 is CASSALDTEAFF. The CDR3, as DNA: TGTGCCAGCAGTGCCCTCGACACTGAAGCTTTCTTT.